A selection of T cell receptor beta chains follows, all from one sample in a study of tumor-infiltrating lymphocytes in primary liver carcinoma. One entry per CDR3 protein, called by TCRdb with MiXCR from the multiplex PCR reads. The sample holds 85,000 to 100,000 distinct CDR3 sequences, about 70% seen once. The sequencing sample was made of tumor-adjacent normal liver tissue. The receptors come from a man aged 40-49 years with primary liver carcinoma and hepatitis B virus infection. Each CDR3 is given with its conserved first and last residue. D genes are given only for firm matches. Clone size appears in some rows only: once, few, many, or a class for an expanded clone.

clone_size j_call v_call d_call cdr3_aa cdr3_nt
many TRBJ1-5 TRBV6-5 TRBD1 CASSSGQVGGQPQHF TGTGCCAGCAGTTCCGGACAGGTGGGGGGTCAGCCCCAGCATTTT
many TRBJ2-2 TRBV5-5 NA CASSLGPNTGELFF TGTGCCAGCAGCTTGGGACCAAACACCGGGGAGCTGTTTTTT
NA TRBJ2-3 TRBV11-2 TRBD2 CASSLGPPSGLGTDTRYF TGTGCCAGCAGCTTAGGACCCCCTAGCGGCCTCGGCACAGATACGCGGTATTTT
NA TRBJ2-7 TRBV29-1 NA CSVVGQVSGERYF TGCAGCGTTGTGGGGCAGGTCTCCGGCGAGCGGTATTTC
medium-sized TRBJ1-2 TRBV11-2 NA CASSSRRGVDGYTF TGTGCCAGCAGCTCCCGGAGGGGGGTAGATGGCTACACCTTC
once TRBJ2-3 TRBV4-2 NA CASSQGEADMQFF TGTGCCAGCAGCCAAGGGGAAGCTGATATGCAGTTTTTT
NA TRBJ2-1 TRBV29-1 NA CSATSWRTNVQFF TGCAGCGCCACTAGCTGGAGGACGAATGTGCAGTTCTTC
many TRBJ2-1 TRBV10-2 NA CASGPGNNEQFF TGCGCCAGCGGGCCAGGAAACAATGAGCAGTTCTTC
NA TRBJ2-6 TRBV6-5 TRBD1 CASSLWTGMKAGADVPTF TGTGCCAGCAGCCTTTGGACAGGGATGAAAGCTGGGGCCGACGTCCCGACTTTC
NA TRBJ2-7 TRBV6-6 NA CVSIQMGVSPYEQYF TGTGTCAGCATCCAAATGGGGGTATCTCCCTACGAGCAGTACTTC
NA TRBJ2-2 TRBV5-1 TRBD1 CASSLGAQGAGELFF TGCGCCAGCAGCTTGGGGGCCCAGGGGGCCGGGGAGCTGTTTTTT
NA TRBJ2-7 TRBV7-9 NA CASSRQPYEQYF TGTGCCAGCAGCCGACAGCCATACGAGCAGTACTTC
NA TRBJ2-1 TRBV11-2 NA CGNSPRLVKGFYEQFF TGTGGCAACAGCCCGCGGTTGGTAAAGGGCTTCTATGAGCAGTTCTTC
NA TRBJ2-1 TRBV5-4 NA CVSSAGYSSYNEQFF TGTGTCAGCAGCGCCGGTTACAGCTCCTACAACGAGCAGTTCTTC
NA TRBJ1-5 TRBV15 NA CATSRDISSGAEHF TGTGCCACCAGCAGAGATATCTCCTCGGGGGCCGAGCATTTT
NA TRBJ2-6 TRBV7-3 NA CASNYGPGTDLSGGANVLTF TGTGCCAGCAACTATGGTCCCGGGACGGACCTCTCAGGGGGGGCCAACGTCCTGACTTTC
NA TRBJ1-5 TRBV2 NA CASSGQSNQPQHF TGTGCCAGCAGTGGACAGAGCAATCAGCCCCAGCATTTT
many TRBJ1-4 TRBV6-1 NA CASSEGGGKLFF TGTGCCAGCAGTGAAGGAGGGGGAAAACTGTTTTTT
NA TRBJ2-3 TRBV11-2 TRBD2 CANSLTGSGRDTQCF TGTGCCAACAGCTTAACCGGGAGCGGGAGAGATACGCAATGTTTT
NA TRBJ2-3 TRBV11-2 NA CASSYRTADTQYF TGTGCCAGCAGCTACAGAACGGCAGATACGCAGTATTTT
many TRBJ2-2 TRBV4-2 NA CASGSNTGELFF TGTGCCAGTGGTTCGAACACCGGGGAGCTGTTTTTT
NA TRBJ2-3 TRBV11-2 NA CASSLDGGTSTDTQYF TGTGCCAGCAGCTTAGATGGCGGAACTAGCACCGATACGCAGTATTTT
many TRBJ2-7 TRBV28 TRBD1 CASSSTGAPSSYEQYF TGTGCCAGCAGTTCCACAGGGGCCCCTTCGTCCTACGAGCAGTACTTC
NA TRBJ1-1 TRBV29-1 TRBD1 CSVRTGLNSEAFF TGCAGCGTACGGACAGGGCTGAATAGTGAAGCTTTCTTT
NA TRBJ2-6 TRBV6-5 NA CAISLWSGMKAGANVLTF TGTGCCATCAGTCTTTGGTCAGGGATGAAAGCTGGGGCCAACGTCCTAACTTTC
NA TRBJ2-1 TRBV11-2 TRBD2 CASSYSSTNGRGNEQFF TGTGCCAGCAGCTACTCTTCGACTAACGGGAGGGGTAATGAGCAGTTCTTC
NA TRBJ2-2 TRBV10-3 NA CAFSESRNDGELFF TGTGCCTTCAGTGAGTCCAGGAATGACGGGGAGCTGTTTTTT
NA TRBJ2-1 TRBV6-1 NA CDSSPLQSSYNEQFF TGTGACAGCAGTCCTCTTCAGAGCTCCTACAATGAGCAGTTCTTC
many TRBJ1-4 TRBV11-2 NA CASNLPGSEKLFF TGTGCCAGCAACTTACCAGGGAGTGAAAAACTGTTTTTT
NA TRBJ2-3 TRBV10-3 NA CAIGDSTQHTQYF TGTGCCATCGGGGATTCCACACAACATACGCAGTATTTT
NA TRBJ2-3 TRBV12-3/TRBV12-4 NA CASSFTSPSTDTHYF TGTGCCAGTAGCTTTACTAGCCCAAGCACAGATACGCACTATTTT
many TRBJ2-7 TRBV4-1 NA CASSQQGYEQYF TGCGCCAGCAGCCAACAAGGGTACGAGCAGTACTTC
NA TRBJ2-7 TRBV6-1 NA CASSPRMGYEHYF TGTGCCAGCAGTCCCCGGATGGGGTACGAGCACTACTTC
NA TRBJ2-7 TRBV11-2 NA CASSLSTPDSYKQYF TGTGCCAGCAGCTTAAGTACTCCTGACTCCTACAAGCAGTACTTC
medium-sized TRBJ2-1 TRBV11-3 TRBD2 CASSLVWTSNEQFF TGTGCCAGCAGCTTAGTCTGGACTAGCAATGAGCAGTTCTTC
NA TRBJ1-1 TRBV29-1 NA CSVGGARGIMNTVAFF TGCAGCGTTGGTGGGGCCAGGGGCATTATGAACACTGTAGCTTTCTTT
NA TRBJ2-5 TRBV11-1 NA CASSPPPEVRKDFRVTQYF TGTGCCAGCAGCCCGCCCCCGGAGGTCAGGAAGGACTTCCGAGTGACTCAATACTTC
NA TRBJ2-3 TRBV29-1 NA CSVGEGRLSGVSDTQYF TGCAGCGTTGGAGAGGGGCGGCTATCGGGAGTGTCAGATACGCAGTATTTT
NA TRBJ2-5 TRBV6-1 TRBD2 CASSARWGGVDIQYF TGTGCCAGCAGCGCACGCTGGGGGGGGGTAGATATCCAGTACTTC
NA TRBJ1-3 TRBV24-1 NA CATSEGESGNTVYF TGTGCCACCAGTGAAGGGGAATCTGGAAACACCGTATATTTT
NA TRBJ1-1 TRBV11-3 NA CASSTQRGTEAFF TGTGCCAGCAGCACGCAGAGGGGCACTGAAGCTTTCTTT
NA TRBJ2-3 TRBV12-3/TRBV12-4 NA CASSTIREPQYF TGTGCCAGCAGTACCATTCGGGAGCCCCAGTATTTT
few TRBJ2-1 TRBV25-1 NA CASSPYGGGSEQFF TGTGCCAGCAGTCCCTACGGGGGCGGGAGCGAGCAGTTCTTC
many TRBJ1-2 TRBV4-1 TRBD1 CASSPDRGLANYGYTF TGCGCCAGCAGCCCCGACAGGGGTTTGGCTAACTATGGCTACACCTTC
few TRBJ2-1 TRBV7-9 TRBD1 CASSLVRTGGYNEQFF TGTGCCAGCAGCTTAGTAAGGACAGGAGGTTACAATGAGCAGTTCTTC
NA TRBJ1-5 TRBV20-1 NA CSRGEVGQPQHF TGCAGTCGGGGGGAAGTCGGTCAGCCCCAGCATTTT
many TRBJ2-5 TRBV4-1 NA CASSPSGAPQETQYF TGCGCCAGCAGCCCGTCGGGGGCCCCCCAAGAGACCCAGTACTTC